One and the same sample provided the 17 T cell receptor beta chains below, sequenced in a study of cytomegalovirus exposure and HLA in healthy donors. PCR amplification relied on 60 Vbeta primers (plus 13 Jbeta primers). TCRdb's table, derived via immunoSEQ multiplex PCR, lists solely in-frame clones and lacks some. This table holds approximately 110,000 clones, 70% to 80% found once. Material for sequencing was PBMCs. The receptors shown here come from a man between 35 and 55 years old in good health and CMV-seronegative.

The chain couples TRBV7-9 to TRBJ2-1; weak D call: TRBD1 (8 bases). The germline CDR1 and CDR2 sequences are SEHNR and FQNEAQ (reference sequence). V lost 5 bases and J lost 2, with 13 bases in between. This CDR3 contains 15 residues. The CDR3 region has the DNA TGTGCCAGCAGCGCACAGGGGGGGCCCTACAATGAGCAGTTCTTC. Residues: CASSAQGGPYNEQFF.

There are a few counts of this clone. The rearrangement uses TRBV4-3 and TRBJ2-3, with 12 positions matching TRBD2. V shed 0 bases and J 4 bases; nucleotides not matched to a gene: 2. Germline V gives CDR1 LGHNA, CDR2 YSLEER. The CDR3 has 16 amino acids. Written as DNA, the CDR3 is TGCGCCAGCAGCCAAGATCTAGCGGGGGGGCCAGATACGCAGTATTTT. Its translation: CASSQDLAGGPDTQYF.

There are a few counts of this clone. CDR3 nucleotide sequence: TGCAGCGTTCCTAAGGGACAGGGAATCGGCGGCTATGGCTACACCTTC. It specifies CSVPKGQGIGGYGYTF. The chain recombines TRBV29-1 with TRBJ1-2; TRBD1 agrees at 9 bases. Germline V gene lookup returns CDR1 SQVTM and CDR2 ANQGSEA. V shed 5 bases, J shed 4 bases, and the junction held 14 bases outside the gene matches. CDR3 length: 16 residues.

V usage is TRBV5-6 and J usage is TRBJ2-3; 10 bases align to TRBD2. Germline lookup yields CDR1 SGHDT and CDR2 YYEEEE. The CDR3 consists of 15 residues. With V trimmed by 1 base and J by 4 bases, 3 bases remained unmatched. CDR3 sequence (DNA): TGTGCCAGCAGCTTGCCAGCGGGAGGGTCAGATACGCAGTATTTT. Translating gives CASSLPAGGSDTQYF.

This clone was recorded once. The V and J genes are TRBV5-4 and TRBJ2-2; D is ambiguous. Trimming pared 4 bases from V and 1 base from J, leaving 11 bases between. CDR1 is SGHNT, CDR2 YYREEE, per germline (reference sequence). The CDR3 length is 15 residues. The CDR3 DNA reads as TGTGCCAGCAGCCCTGCGGAGAAGAACACCGGGGAGCTGTTTTTT. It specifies CASSPAEKNTGELFF.

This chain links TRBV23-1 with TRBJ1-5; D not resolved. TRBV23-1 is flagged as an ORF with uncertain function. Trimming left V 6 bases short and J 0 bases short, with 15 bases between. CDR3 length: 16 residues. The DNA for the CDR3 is TGCGCCAGCAGACGGGGAAGGCGCCATAGCAATCAGCCCCAGCATTTT. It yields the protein CASRRGRRHSNQPQHF.

CDR3 sequence: CASKFIQASSYNSPLHF. The CDR3 bases are TGTGCCAGCAAGTTTATACAGGCCAGCTCCTATAATTCACCCCTCCACTTT. The chain carries TRBV27 and TRBJ1-6, with D perhaps TRBD1 (5 bases). The CDR3 length is 17 residues. Germline-derived CDR1 and CDR2 are MNHEY and SMNVEV (reference sequence). The ends were cut back, 7 bases at V and 0 bases at J, with 16 bases in the middle.

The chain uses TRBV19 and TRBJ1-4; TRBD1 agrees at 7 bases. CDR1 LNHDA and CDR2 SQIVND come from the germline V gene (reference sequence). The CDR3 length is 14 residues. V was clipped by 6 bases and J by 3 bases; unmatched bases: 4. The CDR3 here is CASRRGPANEKLFF. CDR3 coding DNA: TGTGCCAGTAGAAGGGGGCCGGCTAATGAAAAACTGTTTTTT.

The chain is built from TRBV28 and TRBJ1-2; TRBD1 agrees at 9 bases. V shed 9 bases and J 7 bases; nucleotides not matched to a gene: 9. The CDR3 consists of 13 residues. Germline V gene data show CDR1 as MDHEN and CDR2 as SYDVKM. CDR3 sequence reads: CASTGDRAFGYTF. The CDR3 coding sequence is TGTGCCAGTACCGGGGACAGGGCGTTTGGCTACACCTTC.

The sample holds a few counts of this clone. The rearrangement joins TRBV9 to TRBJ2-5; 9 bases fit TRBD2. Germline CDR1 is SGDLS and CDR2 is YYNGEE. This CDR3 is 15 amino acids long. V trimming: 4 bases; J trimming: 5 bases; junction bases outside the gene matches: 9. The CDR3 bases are TGTGCCAGCAGCTTCCGGGGCGGGGGGGCGGAGACCCAGTACTTC. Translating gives CASSFRGGGAETQYF.

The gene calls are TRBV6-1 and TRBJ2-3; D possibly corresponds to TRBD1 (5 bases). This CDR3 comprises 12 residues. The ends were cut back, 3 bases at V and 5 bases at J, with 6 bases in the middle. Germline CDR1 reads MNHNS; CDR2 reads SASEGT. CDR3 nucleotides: TGTGCCAGCAGTGAGCAGGGAGATACGCAGTATTTT. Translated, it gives CASSEQGDTQYF.

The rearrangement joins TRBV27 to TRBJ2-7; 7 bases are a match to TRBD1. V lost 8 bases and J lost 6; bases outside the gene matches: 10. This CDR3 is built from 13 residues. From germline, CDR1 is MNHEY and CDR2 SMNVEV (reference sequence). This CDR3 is CASGQTTGAEQYF. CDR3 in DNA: TGTGCCAGCGGACAGACCACAGGGGCCGAGCAGTACTTC.

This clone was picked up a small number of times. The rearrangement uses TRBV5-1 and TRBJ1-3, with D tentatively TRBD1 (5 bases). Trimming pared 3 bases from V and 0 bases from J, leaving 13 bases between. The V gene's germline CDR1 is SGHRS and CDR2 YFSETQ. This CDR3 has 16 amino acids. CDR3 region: CASSSGLSSSGNTIYF. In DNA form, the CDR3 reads TGCGCCAGCAGCTCGGGACTTTCTAGCTCTGGAAACACCATATATTTT.

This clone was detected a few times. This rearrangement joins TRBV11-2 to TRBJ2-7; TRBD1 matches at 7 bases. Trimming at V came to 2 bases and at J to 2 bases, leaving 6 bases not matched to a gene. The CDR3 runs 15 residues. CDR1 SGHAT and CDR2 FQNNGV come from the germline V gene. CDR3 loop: CASSLLRQGAYEQYF. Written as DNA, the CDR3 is TGTGCCAGCAGCTTATTAAGACAGGGTGCCTACGAGCAGTACTTC. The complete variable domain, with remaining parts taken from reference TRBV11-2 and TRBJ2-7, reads EAGVAQSPRYKIIEKRQSVAFWCNPISGHATLYWYQQILGQGPKLLIQFQNNGVVDDSQLPKDRFSAERLKGVDSTLKIQPAKLEDSAVYLCASSLLRQGAYEQYFGPGTRLTVT.

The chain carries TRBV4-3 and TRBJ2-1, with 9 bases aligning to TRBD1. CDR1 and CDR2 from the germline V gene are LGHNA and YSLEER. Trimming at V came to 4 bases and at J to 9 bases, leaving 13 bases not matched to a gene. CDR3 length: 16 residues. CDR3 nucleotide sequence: TGCGCCAGCAGCCCTCCGGGACAGGGTCTAGAGGGTGAGCAGTTCTTC. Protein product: CASSPPGQGLEGEQFF.

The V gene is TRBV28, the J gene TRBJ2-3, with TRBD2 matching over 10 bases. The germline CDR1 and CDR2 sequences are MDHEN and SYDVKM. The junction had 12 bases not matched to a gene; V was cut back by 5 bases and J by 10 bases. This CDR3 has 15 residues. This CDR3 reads CASSVTSGPPKAQYF. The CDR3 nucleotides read TGTGCCAGCAGTGTGACTAGCGGGCCTCCCAAGGCGCAGTATTTT.

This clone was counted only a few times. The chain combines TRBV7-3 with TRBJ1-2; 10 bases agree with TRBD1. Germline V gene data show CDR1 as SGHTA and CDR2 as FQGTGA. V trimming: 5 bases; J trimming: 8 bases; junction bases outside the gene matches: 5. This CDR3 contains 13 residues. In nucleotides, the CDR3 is TGTGCCAGCAGCCCCGGACAGGGGGGAGGCTACACCTTC. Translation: CASSPGQGGGYTF. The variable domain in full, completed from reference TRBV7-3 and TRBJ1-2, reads GAGVSQTPSNKVTEKGKYVELRCDPISGHTALYWYRQSLGQGPEFLIYFQGTGAADDSGLPNDRFFAVRPEGSVSTLKIQRTERGDSAVYLCASSPGQGGGYTFGSGTRLTVV.